The rows below give T cell receptor beta chains drawn from one sample of a study of T cell responses to AZD1222 COVID-19 vaccine. Assay used: immunoSEQ multiplex PCR; TCRdb lists only in-frame clones, some missing. The sample consists of about 160,000 clones, more than 75% of them appearing once. Sequencing used peripheral blood, obtained 28 days after the second AZD1222 dose. The source is an adult who received the AZD1222 COVID-19 vaccine. Both conserved end residues are part of each CDR3.

CDR3 | J | V
CASSLSSIPKNIQYF | TRBJ2-4 | TRBV27
CASSLLSGDGYTF | TRBJ1-2 | TRBV12-3/TRBV12-4
CASSQRASGGYNEQFF | TRBJ2-1 | TRBV14
CASSDGGLSEKLFF | TRBJ1-4 | TRBV6-2/TRBV6-3
CSASSLGLAFF | TRBJ1-1 | TRBV20-1
CASSQETSGGRYEQFF | TRBJ2-1 | TRBV4-3
CASGLGDQPQHF | TRBJ1-5 | TRBV12-5
CASNLAGGRGNEQFF | TRBJ2-1 | TRBV6-5
CASSPASNTGELFF | TRBJ2-2 | TRBV3-1/TRBV3-2
CASSRDSDFPSYEQYF | TRBJ2-7 | TRBV21-1
CASSLYVRGQVPNTEAFF | TRBJ1-1 | TRBV5-6
CASSTGTGPEKLFF | TRBJ1-4 | TRBV3-1/TRBV3-2
CASSQGRRITGELFF | TRBJ2-2 | TRBV3-1/TRBV3-2
CASSLGAGTYNEQFF | TRBJ2-1 | TRBV7-3
CASSPGRNYGYTF | TRBJ1-2 | TRBV19
CASSLLLSTDTQYF | TRBJ2-3 | TRBV5-1
CASSLPGNTIYF | TRBJ1-3 | TRBV13
CASSHQTVTGGYTF | TRBJ1-2 | TRBV3-1/TRBV3-2
CASSLRISSYNEQFF | TRBJ2-1 | TRBV7-9
CSEGGTSTDTQYF | TRBJ2-3 | TRBV29-1
CAWTSDLNTEAFF | TRBJ1-1 | TRBV30
CASSEYKGYNEQFF | TRBJ2-1 | TRBV25-1
CSVEGQGPYEQYF | TRBJ2-7 | TRBV29-1
CASSQVEGGEGYTF | TRBJ1-2 | TRBV4-2
CASSYVRGDSNQPQHF | TRBJ1-5 | TRBV6-2/TRBV6-3
CASSRLMGSGGPPDTQYF | TRBJ2-3 | TRBV6-6
CASSWGGENIQYF | TRBJ2-4 | TRBV6-5
CSASRLAGATYEQYF | TRBJ2-7 | TRBV20-1